Below are 28 T cell receptor beta chains sequenced from a single sample in a study of glioma-infiltrating T cells. The iRepertoire nested amplicon-rescue multiplex PCR amplified TCR alpha and beta CDR3s from RNA. Via MiXCR, TCRdb re-called the multiplex PCR reads, giving one row per CDR3 protein. The table lists roughly 40,000 distinct CDR3 sequences, 20% to 25% of them singletons. Sequencing used glioma tissue, nonneoplastic brain tissue, or PBMCs (not recorded which). The source of these receptors is a human donor with low-grade glioma or glioblastoma, undergoing nonglioma brain surgery, or in good health (not recorded which).

This clonotype came up once. No conserved phenylalanine or tryptophan ends this CDR3, so it is likely a read error. The chain couples TRBV6-5 to TRBJ1-2; 12 bases agree with TRBD1. The CDR3 totals 15 residues. The germline CDR1 and CDR2 sequences are MNHEY and SVGAGI. Unmatched junction bases numbered 6, after V lost 7 bases and J lost 3 bases. CDR3 sequence: CASTSGTGGYYGYTI. CDR3 sequence (DNA): TGTGCCAGCACCTCCGGGACAGGGGGCTACTATGGCTACACCATC.

The V gene is TRBV6-5, the J gene TRBJ2-7; no firm D call. This CDR3 is 13 amino acids long. Germline assignment: CDR1 MNHEY and CDR2 SVGAGI. The germline V and J ends were trimmed by 4 bases and 5 bases, with 12 bases remaining between them. CDR3 in DNA: TGTGCCAGCAGTTTATCGGTAAGAAACGAGCAGTACTTC. Its protein is CASSLSVRNEQYF.

There are many counts of this clonotype. This rearrangement joins TRBV5-4 to TRBJ1-3, with D perhaps TRBD1 (5 bases). Germline assignment: CDR1 SGHNT and CDR2 YYREEE (reference sequence). The CDR3 has 14 residues. Trimming shortened V by 5 bases and J by 3 bases, and 12 bases separated the two germline ends. CDR3 sequence (DNA): TGTGCCAGCAGTGATCCGGGACTTGGAAACACCATATATTTT. It yields the protein CASSDPGLGNTIYF.

The rearrangement joins TRBV29-1 to TRBJ2-1; D is perhaps TRBD1 (6 bases). From germline, CDR1 is SQVTM and CDR2 ANQGSEA. The V end lost 5 bases, the J end lost 7 bases, and 15 bases lay between the germline ends. The CDR3 contains 13 residues. The CDR3 reads CSVLAGVTNEQFF. The CDR3 region has the DNA TGCAGCGTTTTGGCAGGGGTTACGAATGAGCAGTTCTTC.

The sample holds many counts of this clonotype. J is TRBJ2-1 and V is TRBV2, with 13 bases aligning to TRBD2. The CDR3 runs to 17 residues. V lost 6 bases, J lost 5 bases, and 10 bases stayed unmatched. CDR1 is SNHLY and CDR2 is FYNNEI in the germline V gene. CDR3: CASRSGTSGEVNNEQFF. The CDR3 bases are TGTGCCAGCAGATCCGGGACTAGCGGGGAGGTTAACAATGAGCAGTTCTTC.

The genes are TRBV7-3 and TRBJ2-1, with D hard to call. The CDR3 totals 16 residues. V was pared by 5 bases and J by 3 bases, with 17 bases between. Germline V gene lookup returns CDR1 SGHTA and CDR2 FQGTGA. The CDR3 here is CASSKSLTPYYNEQFF. The CDR3 nucleotides read TGTGCCAGCAGCAAGAGCCTCACTCCCTACTACAATGAGCAGTTCTTC.

In this sample, this clonotype turned up many times. The chain links TRBV28 to TRBJ2-3; D perhaps matches TRBD2 (6 bases). CDR1 is MDHEN and CDR2 is SYDVKM in the germline V gene. This CDR3 is built from 12 residues. The V end lost 10 bases, the J end lost 1 base, and 9 bases lay between the germline ends. CDR3 protein: CATRGGTDTQYF. Here the CDR3 DNA reads TGTGCCACGCGGGGAGGCACAGATACGCAGTATTTT.

The sample holds many counts of this clonotype. CDR3 nucleotides: TGCGCCAGCAGCCGGGACAGGATGAACGAGCAGTACTTC. It specifies CASSRDRMNEQYF. This chain uses TRBV4-3 with TRBJ2-7; 8 nucleotides align to TRBD1. V dropped 4 bases and J dropped 5; count of bases not matched to a gene: 4. The CDR3 runs to 13 residues. Germline values: CDR1 LGHNA, CDR2 YSLEER.

This clonotype appeared many times. The chain has TRBV18 and TRBJ1-1, with D possibly matching TRBD1 (6 bases). This CDR3 comprises 16 residues. V lost 6 bases to trimming and J lost 3 bases, with 20 bases between them. Germline values: CDR1 KGHSH, CDR2 LQKENI. The DNA of the CDR3 is TGTGCCAGCTCCTACCGACAGGTGCGGGAACACACTGAAGCTTTCTTT. This encodes CASSYRQVREHTEAFF.

Concerning this clonotype: Given a much more abundant clone one base away, this may be a read error. The chain joins TRBV19 to TRBJ2-1; 7 positions match TRBD2. The CDR3 runs to 15 residues. Germline V lookup: CDR1 LNHDA, CDR2 SQIVND (reference sequence). CDR3 DNA sequence: TGTGCCAGTAGTATTTGGCGGGAGCGCTACGATGAGCAGTTCTTC. This gives the protein CASSIWRERYDEQFF.

This clonotype occurred once. A read error may be the cause here, since a much bigger clone is one base away. V is TRBV6-1 and J is TRBJ2-3; no clear D. Trimming took off 6 bases at V and 4 bases at J, with 11 bases between the two ends. CDR3 size: 13 residues. Germline assignment: CDR1 MNHNS and CDR2 SASEGT. CDR3 coding DNA: TGTGCCAGCAGCCAAGCCCGCGCAGATACGCAGTATTTT. Protein: CASSQARADTQYF.

This clonotype was seen many times. The J gene is TRBJ2-3, the V gene TRBV7-9; 8 nucleotides agree with TRBD1. CDR3 length: 14 amino acids. V lost 5 bases and J lost 5; bases outside the gene matches: 6. Germline CDR1 reads SEHNR; CDR2 reads FQNEAQ (reference sequence). The CDR3 loop reads CASSQDRGVDTQYF. The CDR3 nucleotides are TGTGCCAGCAGCCAAGACAGGGGAGTAGATACGCAGTATTTT. Full variable domain (remainder filled in from reference TRBV7-9 and TRBJ2-3): DTGVSQNPRHKITKRGQNVTFRCDPISEHNRLYWYRQTLGQGPEFLTYFQNEAQLEKSRLLSDRFSAERPKGSFSTLEIQRTEQGDSAMYLCASSQDRGVDTQYFGPGTRLTVL.

V usage is TRBV5-1 and J usage is TRBJ1-3; 7 bases are shared with TRBD1. Losses at the gene ends were 0 bases for V and 0 bases for J; bases not matched to a gene: 3. This CDR3 has 16 amino acids. The germline gives CDR1 SGHRS, CDR2 YFSETQ. CDR3 sequence (DNA): TGCGCCAGCAGCTTGGGTGGGACAGTCTCTGGAAACACCATATATTTT. Its translation: CASSLGGTVSGNTIYF.

This clonotype showed up just a few times. The chain is built from TRBV5-4 and TRBJ1-6; possibly TRBD1 for D (6 bases). Germline V gene lookup returns CDR1 SGHNT and CDR2 YYREEE (reference sequence). Trimming removed 0 bases at V and 9 bases at J, with 19 bases between. The CDR3 contains 17 residues. CDR3 residues: CASSLAVGGPGPSPLHF. CDR3 coding DNA: TGTGCCAGCAGCTTGGCCGTGGGGGGCCCGGGCCCTTCACCCCTCCACTTT.

V is TRBV14 and J is TRBJ2-7; 11 nucleotides agree with TRBD2. V was pared by 1 base and J by 0 bases, with 5 bases of the junction left unmatched. The CDR3 has 17 residues. From germline, CDR1 is SGHDN and CDR2 FVKESK. As DNA, the CDR3 is TGTGCCAGCAGCCAAGGACCTAGCGGGGGGAGCTCCTACGAGCAGTACTTC. Translation: CASSQGPSGGSSYEQYF.

This clonotype has at least ten counts. The V gene is TRBV5-4, the J gene TRBJ2-7; 9 nucleotides match TRBD1. The germline CDR1 and CDR2 sequences are SGHNT and YYREEE (reference sequence). The CDR3 contains 13 residues. The junction had 1 base not matched to a gene; V was cut back by 3 bases and J by 3 bases. The CDR3 reads CASSWGQGYEQYF. The CDR3 coding sequence is TGTGCCAGCAGCTGGGGACAGGGCTACGAGCAGTACTTC.

CDR3 sequence: CASANQPIGTQYF. CDR3 bases: TGTGCCAGCGCCAACCAGCCGATTGGTACGCAGTATTTT. The V gene is TRBV12-3 or TRBV12-4, the J gene TRBJ2-3; D unresolved. V gave up 8 bases and J gave up 8 bases, with 17 bases separating them. The CDR3 has 13 amino acids.

This chain links TRBV7-2 with TRBJ2-3, with 12 bases that match TRBD2. The CDR3 is made up of 14 amino acids. The junction had 2 bases not matched to a gene; V was cut back by 7 bases and J by 3 bases. Germline V gene lookup returns CDR1 SGHTA and CDR2 FQGNSA. The CDR3 DNA follows: TGTGCCAGCACGACTAGCGGGAGTACAGATACGCAGTATTTT. It codes for CASTTSGSTDTQYF.

V gene TRBV5-1 combines with J gene TRBJ2-3; 13 nucleotides match TRBD2. The germline gives CDR1 SGHRS, CDR2 YFSETQ. The ends lost 7 bases at V and 5 bases at J; junction bases unmatched: 7. This CDR3 is built from 15 residues. The CDR3 DNA is TGCGCCAGCGGCACAGGGACTAGCGGGGAAGATACGCAGTATTTT. Its translation is CASGTGTSGEDTQYF.

This clonotype was counted at least ten times. The chain couples TRBV27 to TRBJ1-2; D perhaps matches TRBD1 (5 bases). CDR3 length equals 14 residues. Germline CDR1 reads MNHEY; CDR2 reads SMNVEV (reference sequence). V lost 0 bases to trimming and J lost 4 bases, with 9 bases between them. CDR3 loop: CASSLSGVRYGYTF. The CDR3 DNA reads TGTGCCAGCAGTTTATCGGGGGTGCGCTATGGCTACACCTTC.

This clonotype was seen many times. This chain links TRBV7-2 with TRBJ2-3; TRBD1 aligns across 10 bases. The CDR3 runs 18 residues. Trimming removed 1 base from V and 3 bases from J; junction bases left unmatched: 10. CDR1 is SGHTA and CDR2 is FQGNSA in the germline V gene. CDR3 sequence: CASSLVFTGTGETDTQYF. The CDR3 DNA follows: TGTGCCAGCAGCTTAGTGTTTACCGGGACAGGGGAGACAGATACGCAGTATTTT.

Ten or more counts support this clonotype. The rearrangement links TRBV20-1 to TRBJ1-1; perhaps TRBD1 as D (6 bases). Germline CDR1 is DFQATT and CDR2 is SNEGSKA (reference sequence). V was cut by 6 bases and J by 5 bases, with 13 bases left in between. This CDR3 spans 12 amino acids. CDR3 nucleotide sequence: TGCAGTGCGGAACAGGGAGGTACTGAAGCTTTCTTT. This translates into CSAEQGGTEAFF.

Concerning this clonotype: A clone one base away is much larger, so this may be a read error. The chain uses TRBV19 and TRBJ1-2, with a tentative D call TRBD1 (6 bases). V lost 1 base and J 5 bases, leaving 11 bases between the germline ends. Germline V gene lookup returns CDR1 LNHDA and CDR2 SQIVND (reference sequence). CDR3 length: 14 residues. In nucleotides, the CDR3 is TGTGCCAGTAGTATAGTTGGACAGATTTATGGCTACACCTTC. The encoded protein is CASSIVGQIYGYTF.

Note on this clonotype: This may come from a read error, since a much larger clone is one base off. V is TRBV19 and J is TRBJ1-5; the D gene is possibly TRBD1 (6 bases). Germline lookup yields CDR1 LNHDA and CDR2 SQIVND (reference sequence). The V end was cut by 8 bases, the J end by 8 bases, with 25 bases between. This CDR3 has 16 amino acids. The CDR3 DNA reads TGTGCCAGTCCCAGTTGGGACAATAAAGAGCGGGAGCCCCAGCATTTT. This encodes CASPSWDNKEREPQHF. The full variable domain, its missing parts supplied by reference TRBV19 and TRBJ1-5, is DGGITQSPKYLFRKEGQNVTLSCEQNLNHDAMYWYRQDPGQGLRLIYYSQIVNDFQKGDIAEGYSVSREKKESFPLTVTSAQKNPTAFYLCASPSWDNKEREPQHFGDGTRLSIL.

This clonotype showed up many times. The V gene is TRBV12-3 or TRBV12-4, the J gene TRBJ1-5; 7 bases are shared with TRBD1. Unmatched junction bases numbered 3, after V lost 6 bases and J lost 4 bases. This CDR3 is 13 amino acids long. The CDR3 bases are TGTGCCAGCAGAGCGACAGGGAATCAGCCCCAGCATTTT. It is translated as CASRATGNQPQHF.

This clonotype has only one observation. A read error may be the cause here, since a much bigger clone is one base away. The chain combines TRBV28 with TRBJ2-7; D may be TRBD1 (6 bases). Trimming took 5 bases from V and 10 from J, leaving 18 bases between them. There are 13 residues in the CDR3. Germline V gene sequence: CDR1 MDHEN, CDR2 SYDVKM. The CDR3 reads CASSPRQEETQYV. The CDR3 DNA is TGTGCCAGCAGTCCTCGACAGGAAGAGACCCAGTACGTC.

This clonotype is categorized as medium-sized. This chain uses TRBV4-1 with TRBJ1-5; D might be TRBD1 (6 bases). V was clipped by 0 bases and J by 7 bases, with 13 bases between them. Germline V gene lookup returns CDR1 MGHRA and CDR2 YSYEKL. The CDR3 is made up of 15 amino acids. The CDR3 DNA reads TGCGCCAGCAGCCAAGACAGGGGCCTGGAACAGCCCCAGCATTTT. Translated, it gives CASSQDRGLEQPQHF.

Many counts were recorded for this clonotype. Sequence at one end of the junction differs from germline and may be a read error. This rearrangement joins TRBV10-3 to TRBJ2-7, with D hard to call. The CDR3 loop spans 12 amino acids. Germline-derived CDR1 and CDR2 are ENHRY and SYGVKD. The CDR3 is CAISGGIVDTAF. In nucleotides, the CDR3 is TGTGCCATCAGTGGGGGTATAGTCGACACAGCCTTC.